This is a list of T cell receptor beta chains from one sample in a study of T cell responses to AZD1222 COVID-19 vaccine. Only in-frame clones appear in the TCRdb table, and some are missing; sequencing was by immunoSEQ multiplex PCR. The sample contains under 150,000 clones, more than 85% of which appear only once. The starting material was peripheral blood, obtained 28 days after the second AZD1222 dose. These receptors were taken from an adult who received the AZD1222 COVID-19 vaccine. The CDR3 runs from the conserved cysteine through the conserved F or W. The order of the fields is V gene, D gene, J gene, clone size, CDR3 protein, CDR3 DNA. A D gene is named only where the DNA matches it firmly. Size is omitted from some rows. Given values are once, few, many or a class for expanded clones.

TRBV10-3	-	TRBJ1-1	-	CAISGTVNTEAFF	TGTGCCATCAGTGGAACAGTGAACACTGAAGCTTTCTTT
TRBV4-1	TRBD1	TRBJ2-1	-	CASSLGQGLYNEQFF	TGCGCCAGCAGCCTAGGACAGGGCCTTTACAATGAGCAGTTCTTC
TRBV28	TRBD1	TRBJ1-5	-	CASSLGGTGGQPQHF	TGTGCCAGCAGTTTAGGAGGGACAGGGGGACAGCCCCAGCATTTT
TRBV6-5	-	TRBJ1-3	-	CASSERVAGNTIYF	TGTGCCAGCTCAGAAAGGGTGGCCGGAAACACCATATATTTT
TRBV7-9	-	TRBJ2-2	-	CASSLVASSSPGELFF	TGTGCCAGCAGCCTAGTTGCGTCTTCAAGCCCCGGGGAGCTGTTTTTT
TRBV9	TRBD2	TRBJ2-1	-	CASSPYDFAGVNPNEQFF	TGTGCCAGCAGCCCATATGATTTTGCGGGAGTAAATCCCAATGAGCAGTTCTTC
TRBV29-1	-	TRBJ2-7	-	CSVATSASYEQYF	TGCAGCGTTGCAACATCCGCCTCCTACGAGCAGTACTTC
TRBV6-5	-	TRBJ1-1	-	CASSLKTENTEAFF	TGTGCCAGCAGTCTAAAGACGGAGAACACTGAAGCTTTCTTT
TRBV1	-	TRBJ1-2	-	CTSSQGAPHGGYTF	TGCACCAGCAGCCAAGGAGCTCCTCACGGGGGCTACACCTTC
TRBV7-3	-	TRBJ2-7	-	CASSQGGPGVEQYF	TGTGCCAGCAGCCAAGGGGGGCCAGGGGTCGAGCAGTACTTC
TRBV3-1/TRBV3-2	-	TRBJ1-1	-	CASSQVRNTVNTEAFF	TGTGCCAGCAGCCAAGTACGGAACACAGTGAACACTGAAGCTTTCTTT
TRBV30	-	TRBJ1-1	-	CAWSVTTGQTEAFF	TGTGCCTGGAGTGTAACGACAGGCCAGACTGAAGCTTTCTTT
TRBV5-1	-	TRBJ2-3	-	CASSLDTQYF	TGCGCCAGCAGCTTGGATACGCAGTATTTT
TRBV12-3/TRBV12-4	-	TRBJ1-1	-	CASTLGQNTEAFF	TGTGCCAGCACCCTGGGACAGAACACTGAAGCTTTCTTT
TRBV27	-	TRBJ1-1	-	CASSLGLNTEAFF	TGTGCCAGCAGTTTAGGGCTGAACACTGAAGCTTTCTTT
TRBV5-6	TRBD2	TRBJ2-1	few	CASSLGLAGVNEQFF	TGTGCCAGCAGCTTGGGTCTAGCGGGAGTCAATGAGCAGTTCTTC
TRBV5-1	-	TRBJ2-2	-	CASSLALYRELFGELFF	TGCGCCAGCAGCTTGGCCCTATATCGGGAGCTATTCGGGGAGCTGTTTTTT
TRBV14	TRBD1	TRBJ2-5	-	CASSPGDRLYF	TGTGCCAGCAGCCCCGGGGACAGATTGTACTTC
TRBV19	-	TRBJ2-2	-	CASSMSLPFNTGELFF	TGTGCCAGTAGTATGAGTCTACCGTTTAACACCGGGGAGCTGTTTTTT
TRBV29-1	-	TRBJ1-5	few	CSATSGGNQPQHF	TGCAGCGCCACATCTGGGGGCAATCAGCCCCAGCATTTT
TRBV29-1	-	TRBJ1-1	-	CSVVGASGRVTEAFF	TGCAGCGTCGTAGGGGCCTCGGGGCGGGTCACTGAAGCTTTCTTT
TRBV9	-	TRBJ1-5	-	CASSVEVNQPQHF	TGTGCCAGCAGCGTGGAAGTTAATCAGCCCCAGCATTTT
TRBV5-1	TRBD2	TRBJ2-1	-	CASHSGVPWSGAFNEQFF	TGCGCCAGCCATTCGGGCGTACCATGGAGCGGGGCCTTTAATGAGCAGTTCTTC
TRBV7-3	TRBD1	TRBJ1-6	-	CASSPNSGGGSPLHF	TGTGCCAGCAGCCCGAATTCAGGGGGCGGGTCACCCCTCCACTTT
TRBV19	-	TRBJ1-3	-	CASSISGNTIYF	TGTGCCAGTAGTATATCTGGAAACACCATATATTTT
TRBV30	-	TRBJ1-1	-	CALRTGPGTEAFF	TGTGCCCTTCGCACGGGGCCGGGCACTGAAGCTTTCTTT
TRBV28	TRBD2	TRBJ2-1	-	CASTRLAASSYNEQFF	TGTGCCAGCACCAGACTAGCGGCCAGCTCCTACAATGAGCAGTTCTTC
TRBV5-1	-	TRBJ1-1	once	CASSLEDGGYTEAFF	TGCGCCAGCAGCTTGGAGGATGGGGGGTACACTGAAGCTTTCTTT
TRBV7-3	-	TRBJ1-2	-	CASSLWLGRYGYTF	TGTGCCAGCAGCTTATGGCTAGGGAGGTATGGCTACACCTTC
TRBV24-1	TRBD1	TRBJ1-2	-	CATSDPPGQGRNYGYTF	TGTGCCACCAGTGACCCTCCGGGACAGGGAAGAAACTATGGCTACACCTTC
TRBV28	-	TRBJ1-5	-	CASSLLQGLNQPQHF	TGTGCCAGCAGTTTGCTACAGGGCCTCAATCAGCCCCAGCATTTT